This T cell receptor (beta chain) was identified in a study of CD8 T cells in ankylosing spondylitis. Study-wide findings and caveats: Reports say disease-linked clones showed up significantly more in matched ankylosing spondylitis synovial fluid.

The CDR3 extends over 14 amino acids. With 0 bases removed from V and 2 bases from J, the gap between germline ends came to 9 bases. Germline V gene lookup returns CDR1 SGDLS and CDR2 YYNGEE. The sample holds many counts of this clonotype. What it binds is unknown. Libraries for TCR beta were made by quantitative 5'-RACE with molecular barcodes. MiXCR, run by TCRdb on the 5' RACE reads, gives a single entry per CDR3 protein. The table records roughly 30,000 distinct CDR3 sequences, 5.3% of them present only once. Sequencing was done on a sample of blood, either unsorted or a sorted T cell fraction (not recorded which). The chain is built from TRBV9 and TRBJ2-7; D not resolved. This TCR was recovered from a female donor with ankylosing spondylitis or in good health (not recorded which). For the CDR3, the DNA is TGTGCCAGCAGCGTAGATCTTGGTACCTACGAGCAGTACTTC. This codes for CASSVDLGTYEQYF.